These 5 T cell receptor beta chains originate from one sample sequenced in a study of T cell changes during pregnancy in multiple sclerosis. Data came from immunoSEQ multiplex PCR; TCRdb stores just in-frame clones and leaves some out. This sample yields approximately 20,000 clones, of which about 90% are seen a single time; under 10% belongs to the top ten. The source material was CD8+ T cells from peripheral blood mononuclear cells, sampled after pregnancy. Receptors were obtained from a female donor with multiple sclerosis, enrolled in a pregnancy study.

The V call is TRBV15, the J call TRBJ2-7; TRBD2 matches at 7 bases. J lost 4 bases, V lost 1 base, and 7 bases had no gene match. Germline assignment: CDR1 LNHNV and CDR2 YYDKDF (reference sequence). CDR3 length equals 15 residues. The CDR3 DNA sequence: TGTGCCACCAGCAGAGGGGGGGGACTACCATACGAGCAGTACTTC. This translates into CATSRGGGLPYEQYF.

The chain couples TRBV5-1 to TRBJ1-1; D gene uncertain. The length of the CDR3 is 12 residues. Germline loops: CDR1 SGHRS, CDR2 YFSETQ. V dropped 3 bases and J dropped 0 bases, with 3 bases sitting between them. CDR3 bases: TGCGCCAGCAGCTACATGAACACTGAAGCTTTCTTT. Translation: CASSYMNTEAFF.

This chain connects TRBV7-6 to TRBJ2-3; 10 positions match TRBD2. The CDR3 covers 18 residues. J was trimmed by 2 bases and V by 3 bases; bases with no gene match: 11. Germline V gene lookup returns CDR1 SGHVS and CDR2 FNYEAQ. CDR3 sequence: CASSFNLLAGQITDTQYF. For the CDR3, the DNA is TGTGCCAGCAGCTTTAACTTACTAGCGGGACAAATCACAGATACGCAGTATTTT.

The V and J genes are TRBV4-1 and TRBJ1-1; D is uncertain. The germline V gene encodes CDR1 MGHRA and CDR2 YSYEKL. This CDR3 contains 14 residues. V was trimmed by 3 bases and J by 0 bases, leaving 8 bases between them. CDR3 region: CASSQRSMNTEAFF. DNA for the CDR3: TGCGCCAGCAGCCAGAGGTCCATGAACACTGAAGCTTTCTTT.

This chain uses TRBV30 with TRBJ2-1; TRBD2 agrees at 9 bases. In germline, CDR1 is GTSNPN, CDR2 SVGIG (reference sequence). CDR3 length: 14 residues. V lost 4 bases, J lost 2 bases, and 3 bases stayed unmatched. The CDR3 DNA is TGTGCCTGGAATCCTAGCGGGACCTACAATGAGCAGTTCTTC. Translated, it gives CAWNPSGTYNEQFF. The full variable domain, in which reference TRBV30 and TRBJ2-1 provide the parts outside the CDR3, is SQTIHQWPATLVQPVGSPLSLECTVEGTSNPNLYWYRQAAGRGLQLLFYSVGIGQISSEVPQNLSASRPQDRQFILSSKKLLLSDSGFYLCAWNPSGTYNEQFFGPGTRLTVL.